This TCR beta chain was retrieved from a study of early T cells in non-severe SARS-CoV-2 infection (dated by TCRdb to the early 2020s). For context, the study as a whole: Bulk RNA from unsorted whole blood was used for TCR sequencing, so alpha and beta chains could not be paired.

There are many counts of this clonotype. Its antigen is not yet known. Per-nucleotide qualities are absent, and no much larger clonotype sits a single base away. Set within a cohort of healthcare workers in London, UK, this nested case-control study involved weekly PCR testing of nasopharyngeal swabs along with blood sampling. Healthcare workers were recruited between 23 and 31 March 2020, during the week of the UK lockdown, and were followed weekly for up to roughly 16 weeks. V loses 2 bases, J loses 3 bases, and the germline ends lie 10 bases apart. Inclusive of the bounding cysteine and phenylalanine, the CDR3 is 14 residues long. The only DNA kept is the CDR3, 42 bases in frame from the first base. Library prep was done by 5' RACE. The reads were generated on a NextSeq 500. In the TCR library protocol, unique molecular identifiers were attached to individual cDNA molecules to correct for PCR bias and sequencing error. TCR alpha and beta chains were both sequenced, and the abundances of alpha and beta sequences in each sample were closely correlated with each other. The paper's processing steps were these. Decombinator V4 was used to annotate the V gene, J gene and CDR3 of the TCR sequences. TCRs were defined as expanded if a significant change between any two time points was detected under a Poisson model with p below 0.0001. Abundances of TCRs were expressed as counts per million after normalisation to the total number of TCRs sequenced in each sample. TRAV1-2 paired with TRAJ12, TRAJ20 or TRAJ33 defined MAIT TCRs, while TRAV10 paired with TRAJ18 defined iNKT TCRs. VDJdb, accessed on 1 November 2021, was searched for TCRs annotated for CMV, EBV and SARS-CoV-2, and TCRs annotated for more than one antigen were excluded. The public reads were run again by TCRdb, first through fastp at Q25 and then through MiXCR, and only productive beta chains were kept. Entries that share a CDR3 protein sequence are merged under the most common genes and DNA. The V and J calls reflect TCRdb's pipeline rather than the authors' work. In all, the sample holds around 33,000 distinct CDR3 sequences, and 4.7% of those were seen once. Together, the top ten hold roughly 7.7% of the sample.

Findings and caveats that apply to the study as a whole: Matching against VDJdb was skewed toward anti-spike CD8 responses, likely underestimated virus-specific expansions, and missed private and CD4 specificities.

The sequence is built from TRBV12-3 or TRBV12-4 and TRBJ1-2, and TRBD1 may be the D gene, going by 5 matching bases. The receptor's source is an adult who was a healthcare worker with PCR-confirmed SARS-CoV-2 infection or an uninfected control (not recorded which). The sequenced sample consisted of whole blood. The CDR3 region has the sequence CASSLWGGDYGYTF. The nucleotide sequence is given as TGTGCCAGCAGTTTATGGGGGGGAGACTATGGCTACACCTTC.